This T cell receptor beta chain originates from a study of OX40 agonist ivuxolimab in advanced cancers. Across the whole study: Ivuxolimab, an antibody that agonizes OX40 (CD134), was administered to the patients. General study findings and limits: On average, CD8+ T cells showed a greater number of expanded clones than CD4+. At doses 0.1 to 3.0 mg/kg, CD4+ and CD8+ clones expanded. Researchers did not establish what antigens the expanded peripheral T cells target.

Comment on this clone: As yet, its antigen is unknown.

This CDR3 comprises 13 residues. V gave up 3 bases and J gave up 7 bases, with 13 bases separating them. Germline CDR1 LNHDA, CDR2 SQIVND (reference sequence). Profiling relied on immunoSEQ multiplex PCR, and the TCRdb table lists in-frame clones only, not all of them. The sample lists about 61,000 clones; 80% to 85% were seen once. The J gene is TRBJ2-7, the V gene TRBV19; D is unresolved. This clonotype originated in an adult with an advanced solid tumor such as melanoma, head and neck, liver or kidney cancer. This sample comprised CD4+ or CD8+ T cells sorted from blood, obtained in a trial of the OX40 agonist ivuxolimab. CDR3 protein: CASSIRPEAEQYF. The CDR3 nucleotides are TGTGCCAGTAGTATTAGACCCGAGGCAGAGCAGTACTTC.